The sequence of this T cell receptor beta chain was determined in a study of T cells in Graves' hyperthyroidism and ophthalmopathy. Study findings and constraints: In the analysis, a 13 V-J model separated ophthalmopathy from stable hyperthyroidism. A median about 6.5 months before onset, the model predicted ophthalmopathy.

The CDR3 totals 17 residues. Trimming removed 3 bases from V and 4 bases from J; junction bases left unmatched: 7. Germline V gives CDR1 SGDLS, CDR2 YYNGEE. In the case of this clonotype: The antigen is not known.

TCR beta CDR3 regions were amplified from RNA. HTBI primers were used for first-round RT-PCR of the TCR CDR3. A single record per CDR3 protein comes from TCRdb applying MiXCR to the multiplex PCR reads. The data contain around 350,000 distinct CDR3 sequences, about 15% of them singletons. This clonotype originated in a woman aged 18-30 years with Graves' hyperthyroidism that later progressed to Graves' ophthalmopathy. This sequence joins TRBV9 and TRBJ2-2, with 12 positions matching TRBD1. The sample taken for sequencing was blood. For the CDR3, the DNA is TGTGCCAGCAGCGCCCCCGGGACAGGGGGCTTCACCGGGGAGCTGTTTTTT. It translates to CASSAPGTGGFTGELFF.